The entry below gives a single TCR beta chain sequence along with its context. This CDR3 contains 14 residues. With V trimmed by 7 bases and J by 4 bases, 7 bases remained unmatched. Germline-derived CDR1 and CDR2 are SQVTM and ANQGSEA. This entry comes from a study of blood T cell repertoires in COVID-19. Profiled with immunoSEQ multiplex PCR; TCRdb holds only in-frame clones, not every one. Of a few hundred thousand clones in the sample, 70% to 90% were seen once. V and J are TRBV29-1 and TRBJ2-1; 10 bases line up with TRBD2. The sample was peripheral blood. This TCR was sampled from a man aged 60 to 69 who had recovered from COVID-19. CDR3 sequence: CSASGGQAYNEQFF. CDR3 sequence (DNA): TGCAGCGCTAGCGGGGGCCAGGCGTACAATGAGCAGTTCTTC.